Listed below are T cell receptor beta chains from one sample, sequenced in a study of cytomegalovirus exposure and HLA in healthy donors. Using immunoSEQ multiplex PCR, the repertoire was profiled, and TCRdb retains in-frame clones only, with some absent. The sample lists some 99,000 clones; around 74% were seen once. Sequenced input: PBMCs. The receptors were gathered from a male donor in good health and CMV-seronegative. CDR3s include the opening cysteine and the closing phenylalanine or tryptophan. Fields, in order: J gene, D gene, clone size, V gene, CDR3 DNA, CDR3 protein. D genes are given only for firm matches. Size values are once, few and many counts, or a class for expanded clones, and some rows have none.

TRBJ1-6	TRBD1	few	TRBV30	TGTGCCTGGAGTGTAAAGACAGGGTTCAATTCACCCCTCCACTTT	CAWSVKTGFNSPLHF
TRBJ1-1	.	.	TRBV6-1	TGTGCCAGCACCGATAGAGGGTGGGGTGAAGCTTTCTTT	CASTDRGWGEAFF
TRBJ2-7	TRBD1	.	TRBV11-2	TGTGCCAGCAGCCGGGACAGGAACTACGAGCAGTACTTC	CASSRDRNYEQYF
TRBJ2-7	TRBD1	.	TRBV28	TGTGCCAGCAGCTCCCCTGGACAGGTGACCTACGAGCAGTACTTC	CASSSPGQVTYEQYF
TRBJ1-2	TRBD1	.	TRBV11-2	TGTGCCAGCAGCTTAGGGGACAGGGGATTCGGCTACACCTTC	CASSLGDRGFGYTF
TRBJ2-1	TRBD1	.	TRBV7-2	TGTGCCAGCAGCCGGACAGGGACCTACAATGAGCAGTTCTTC	CASSRTGTYNEQFF
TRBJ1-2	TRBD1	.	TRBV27	TGTGCCAGCAGTTTAAAGGACAGGCCTAACTATGGCTACACCTTC	CASSLKDRPNYGYTF
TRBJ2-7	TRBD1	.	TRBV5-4	TGTGCCAGCAGCTCAGACAGGGTTATGAGGGAGCAGTACTTC	CASSSDRVMREQYF
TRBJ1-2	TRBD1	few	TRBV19	TGTGCCAGTAGTATTAGGACAGGGGGCACTGGCTACACCTTC	CASSIRTGGTGYTF
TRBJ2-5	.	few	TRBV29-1	TGCAGCGTTGAAGCCCCTGCCAGGGGAGAGCAAGAGACCCAGTACTTC	CSVEAPARGEQETQYF
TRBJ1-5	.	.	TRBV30	TGTGCCTGGAGGGGGAGCGGGATGAGGCAGCCCCAGCATTTT	CAWRGSGMRQPQHF
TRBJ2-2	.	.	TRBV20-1	TGCAGTGCTAGCGTCACCGGGGAGCTGTTTTTT	CSASVTGELFF
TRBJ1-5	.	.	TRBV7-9	TGTGCCAGCAGCTTATCCCAGCGTAATCAGCCCCAGCATTTT	CASSLSQRNQPQHF
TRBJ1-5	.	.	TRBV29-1	TGCAGCGCCGGCGACGGGCAGCCCCAGCATTTT	CSAGDGQPQHF
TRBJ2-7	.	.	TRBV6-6	TGTGCCAGCACCCAAAGAACGGGGAGCTACGAGCAGTACTTC	CASTQRTGSYEQYF
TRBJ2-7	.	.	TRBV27	TGTGCCAGCAGTCCACGGGGACTTATCTCCTACGAGCAGTACTTC	CASSPRGLISYEQYF
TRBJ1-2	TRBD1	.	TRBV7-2	TGTGCCAGCAGCTACCGGGACAGCGCATATAACTATGGCTACACCTTC	CASSYRDSAYNYGYTF
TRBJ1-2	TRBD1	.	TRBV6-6	TGTGCCAGCAGTGGGGACAGGGTTTTATGTGGCTACACCTTC	CASSGDRVLCGYTF
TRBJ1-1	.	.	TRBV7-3	TGTGCCAGCAGCCGGAGCGGGGGACCTGAAGCTTTCTTT	CASSRSGGPEAFF
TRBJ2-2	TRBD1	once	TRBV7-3	TGTGCCAGCAGCTACTCCGGGACAGGGAGACCCGGGGAGCTGTTTTTT	CASSYSGTGRPGELFF
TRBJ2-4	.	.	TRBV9	TGTGCCAGCAGCGTAGCTGGGGGCTCGATGAACATTCAGTACTTC	CASSVAGGSMNIQYF
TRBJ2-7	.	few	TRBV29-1	TGCAGCTTCGCCAGGCAAGGTTCCTACGAGCAGTACTTC	CSFARQGSYEQYF
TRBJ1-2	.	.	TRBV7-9	TGTGCCAGCAGCTTACTCGACAGGTTTGGAGGCTACACCTTC	CASSLLDRFGGYTF
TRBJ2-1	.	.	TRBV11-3	TGTGCCAGCAGCTTAGCGGGAGTGAGCAATGAGCAGTTCTTC	CASSLAGVSNEQFF
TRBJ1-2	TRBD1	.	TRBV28	TGTGCCAGCAGCTTGGGACAGGGGGCAGCCTATGGCTACACCTTC	CASSLGQGAAYGYTF
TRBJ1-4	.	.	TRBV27	TGTGCCAGCCAGAGGTTGGGTGAAAAACTGTTTTTT	CASQRLGEKLFF
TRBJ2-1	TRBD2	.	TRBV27	TGTGCCAGCAGTTTACTCGGGACTAGCGCGGACAATGAGCAGTTCTTC	CASSLLGTSADNEQFF
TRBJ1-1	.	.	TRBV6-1	TGTGCCAGCAGTGATTTAACCGGGACACCATCGAACACTGAAGCTTTCTTT	CASSDLTGTPSNTEAFF
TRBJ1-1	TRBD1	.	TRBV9	TGTGCCAGCAGCGATCACAGGACAGGGCTGAACACTGAAGCTTTCTTT	CASSDHRTGLNTEAFF
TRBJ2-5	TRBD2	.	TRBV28	TGTGCCAGCAGTCCGGTCAGCGGGACTATGGAGACCCAGTACTTC	CASSPVSGTMETQYF
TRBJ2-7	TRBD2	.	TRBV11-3	TGTGCCAGCAGCTTAGAGGGACTAGCGGGAGGGGTTTACGAGCAGTACTTC	CASSLEGLAGGVYEQYF
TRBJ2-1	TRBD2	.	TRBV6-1	TGTGCCAGCAGTGAAAGGACTAGCGGGATGAATGAGCAGTTCTTC	CASSERTSGMNEQFF
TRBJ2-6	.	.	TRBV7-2	TGTGCCAGCAGTTCTCGTGGAGGCTCTACGGGGGCCAACGTCCTGACTTTC	CASSSRGGSTGANVLTF
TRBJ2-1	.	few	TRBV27	TGTGCCAGTCGGAGCTCCTACAATGAGCAGTTCTTC	CASRSSYNEQFF
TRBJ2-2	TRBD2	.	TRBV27	TGTGCCAGCAGGCAACTAGCGGGAGACACCGGGGAGCTGTTTTTT	CASRQLAGDTGELFF
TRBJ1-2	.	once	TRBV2	TGTGCCAGCAGTGAATCCCTGGGGGCCTACACCTTC	CASSESLGAYTF
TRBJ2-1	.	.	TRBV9	TGTGCCAGCAGCGTAGTTCCGACATGGGGAGGCTCCTACAATGAGCAGTTCTTC	CASSVVPTWGGSYNEQFF
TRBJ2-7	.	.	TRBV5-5	TGTGCCAGCAGCCCAGACAGGGGAGGGTCCTACGAGCAGTACTTC	CASSPDRGGSYEQYF
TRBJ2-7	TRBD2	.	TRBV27	TGTGCCAGCAGTTTATTGGTTAGCGGGAGCTCTGGCGAGCAGTACTTC	CASSLLVSGSSGEQYF
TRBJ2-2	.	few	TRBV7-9	TGTGCCAGCAGCCCGCGACGGGTGGATGCCGGGGAGCTGTTTTTT	CASSPRRVDAGELFF
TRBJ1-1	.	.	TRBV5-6	TGTGCCAGCAGCCTGACAGTTAACACTGAAGCTTTCTTT	CASSLTVNTEAFF
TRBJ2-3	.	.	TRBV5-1	TGCGCCAGCAGCTTGTCGGGACTTACCACAGATACGCAGTATTTT	CASSLSGLTTDTQYF
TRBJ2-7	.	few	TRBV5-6	TGTGCCAGCAGCTTGTTTGTGCGGGACAGCTCCTACGAGCAGTACTTC	CASSLFVRDSSYEQYF
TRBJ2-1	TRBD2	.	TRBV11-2	TGTGCCAGCAGCTTAAGGGTGATAGCGGGAGGAGGGATCGATGAGCAGTTCTTC	CASSLRVIAGGGIDEQFF
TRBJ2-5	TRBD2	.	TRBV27	TGTGCCAGCAGTTCAATAGCGGGAGGGCGGGGGGAGACCCAGTACTTC	CASSSIAGGRGETQYF
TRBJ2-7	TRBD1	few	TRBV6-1	TGTGCCAGCAAAGGGTCCCAGGGGGTCTACGAGCAGTACTTC	CASKGSQGVYEQYF